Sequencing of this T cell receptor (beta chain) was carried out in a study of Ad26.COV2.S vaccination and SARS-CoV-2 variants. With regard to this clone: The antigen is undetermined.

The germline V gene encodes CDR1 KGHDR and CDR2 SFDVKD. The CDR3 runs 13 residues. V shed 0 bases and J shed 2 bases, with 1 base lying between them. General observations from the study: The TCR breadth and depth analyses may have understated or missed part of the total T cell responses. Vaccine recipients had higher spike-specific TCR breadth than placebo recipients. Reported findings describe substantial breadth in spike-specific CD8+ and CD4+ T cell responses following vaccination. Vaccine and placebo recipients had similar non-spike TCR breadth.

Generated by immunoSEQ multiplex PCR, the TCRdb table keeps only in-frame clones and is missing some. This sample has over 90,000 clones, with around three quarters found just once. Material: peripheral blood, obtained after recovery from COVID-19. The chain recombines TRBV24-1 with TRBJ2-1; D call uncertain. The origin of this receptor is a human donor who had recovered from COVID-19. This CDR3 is CATSDLTYNEQFF. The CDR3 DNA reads TGTGCCACCAGTGATTTGACCTACAATGAGCAGTTCTTC.